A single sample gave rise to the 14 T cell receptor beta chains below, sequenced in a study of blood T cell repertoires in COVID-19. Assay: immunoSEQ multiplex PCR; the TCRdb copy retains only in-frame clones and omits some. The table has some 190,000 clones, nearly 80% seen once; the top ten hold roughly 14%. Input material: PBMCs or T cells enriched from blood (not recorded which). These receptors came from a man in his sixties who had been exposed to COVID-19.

This CDR3 is CAWDGGNTEAFF. Here the CDR3 DNA reads TGTGCCTGGGACGGTGGGAACACTGAAGCTTTCTTT. The rearrangement links TRBV30 to TRBJ1-1; D remains unclear. V was clipped by 5 bases and J by 1 base, with 8 bases between them. Germline-derived CDR1 and CDR2 are GTSNPN and SVGIG (reference sequence). CDR3 length: 12 amino acids.

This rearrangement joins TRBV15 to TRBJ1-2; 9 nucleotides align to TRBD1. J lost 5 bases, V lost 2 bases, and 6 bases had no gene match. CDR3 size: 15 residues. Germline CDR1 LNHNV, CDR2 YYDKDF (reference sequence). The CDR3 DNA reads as TGTGCCACCAGCAGACCCCGGGGACAGGGTTATGGCTACACCTTC. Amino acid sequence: CATSRPRGQGYGYTF.

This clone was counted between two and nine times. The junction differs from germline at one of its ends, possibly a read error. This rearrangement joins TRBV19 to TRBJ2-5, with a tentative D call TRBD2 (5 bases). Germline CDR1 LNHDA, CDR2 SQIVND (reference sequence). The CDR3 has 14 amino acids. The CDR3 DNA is TGTGCCAGTAGGATAGACTGGACTCAAGAGACCCAGTACTTC. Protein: CASRIDWTQETQYF.

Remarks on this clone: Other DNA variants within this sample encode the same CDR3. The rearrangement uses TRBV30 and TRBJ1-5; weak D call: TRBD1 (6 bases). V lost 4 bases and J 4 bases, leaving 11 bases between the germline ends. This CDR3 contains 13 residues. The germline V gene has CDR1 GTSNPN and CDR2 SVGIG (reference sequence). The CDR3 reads CAWTGGANQPQHF. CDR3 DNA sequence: TGTGCCTGGACCGGGGGGGCGAATCAGCCCCAGCATTTT.

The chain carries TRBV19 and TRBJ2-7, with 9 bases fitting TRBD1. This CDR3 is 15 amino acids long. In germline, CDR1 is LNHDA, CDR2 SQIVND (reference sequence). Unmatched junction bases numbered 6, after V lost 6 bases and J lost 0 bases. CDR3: CASRGQGTSSYEQYF. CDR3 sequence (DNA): TGTGCCAGTAGGGGACAGGGCACCAGCTCCTACGAGCAGTACTTC.

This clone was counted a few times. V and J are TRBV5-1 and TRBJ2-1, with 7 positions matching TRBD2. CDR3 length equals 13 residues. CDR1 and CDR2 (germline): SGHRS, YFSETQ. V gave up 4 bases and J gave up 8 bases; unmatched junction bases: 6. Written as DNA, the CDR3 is TGCGCCAGCAGCCCGGGACTAAGGGATGAGCAGTTCTTC. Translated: CASSPGLRDEQFF.

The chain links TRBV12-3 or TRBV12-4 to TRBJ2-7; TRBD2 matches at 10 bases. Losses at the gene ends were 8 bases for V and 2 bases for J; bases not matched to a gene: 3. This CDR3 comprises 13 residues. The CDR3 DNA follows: TGTGCCAGCGTAGCGGGAGGAGCCTACGAGCAGTACTTC. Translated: CASVAGGAYEQYF.

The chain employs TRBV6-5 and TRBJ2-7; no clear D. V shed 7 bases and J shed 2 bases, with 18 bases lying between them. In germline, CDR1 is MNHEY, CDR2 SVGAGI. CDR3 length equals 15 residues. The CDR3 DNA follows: TGTGCCAGCACCAAAAGTCCGGGTCCCCCCTACGAGCAGTACTTC. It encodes CASTKSPGPPYEQYF.

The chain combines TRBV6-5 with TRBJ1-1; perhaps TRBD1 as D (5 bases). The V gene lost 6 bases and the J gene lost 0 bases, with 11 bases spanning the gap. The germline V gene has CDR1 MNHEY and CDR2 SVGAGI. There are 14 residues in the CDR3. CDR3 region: CASRGTALNTEAFF. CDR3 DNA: TGTGCCAGCAGGGGGACTGCCTTGAACACTGAAGCTTTCTTT.

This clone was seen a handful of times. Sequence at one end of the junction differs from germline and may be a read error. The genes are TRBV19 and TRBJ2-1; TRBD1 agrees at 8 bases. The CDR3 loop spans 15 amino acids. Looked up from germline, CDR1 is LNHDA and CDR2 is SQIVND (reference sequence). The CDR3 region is CASSVDRGSYNEQFF. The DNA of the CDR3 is TGTGCCAGTAGTGTAGACAGGGGAAGCTACAATGAGCAGTTCTTC.

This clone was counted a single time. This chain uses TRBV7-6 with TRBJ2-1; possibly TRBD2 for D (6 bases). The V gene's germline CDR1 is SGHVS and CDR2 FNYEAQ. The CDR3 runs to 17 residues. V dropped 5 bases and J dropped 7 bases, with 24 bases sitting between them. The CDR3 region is CASSGLWGGGVENEQFF. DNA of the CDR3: TGTGCCAGCAGCGGCCTGTGGGGAGGAGGTGTAGAAAATGAGCAGTTCTTC.

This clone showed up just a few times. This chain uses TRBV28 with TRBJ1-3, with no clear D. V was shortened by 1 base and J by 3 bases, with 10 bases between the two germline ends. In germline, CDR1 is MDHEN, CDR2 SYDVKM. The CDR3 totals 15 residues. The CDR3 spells CASSLYQEGGNTIYF. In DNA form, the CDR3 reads TGTGCCAGCAGTTTATATCAAGAGGGTGGAAACACCATATATTTT.

This CDR3 reads CASSPGGSGRKQYF. The CDR3 region has the DNA TGTGCCAGCAGCCCCGGCGGTAGCGGGAGAAAGCAGTACTTC. The genes are TRBV11-2 and TRBJ2-7; 9 nucleotides agree with TRBD2. J was trimmed by 8 bases and V by 5 bases; bases with no gene match: 10. Looked up from germline, CDR1 is SGHAT and CDR2 is FQNNGV. CDR3 length equals 14 residues.

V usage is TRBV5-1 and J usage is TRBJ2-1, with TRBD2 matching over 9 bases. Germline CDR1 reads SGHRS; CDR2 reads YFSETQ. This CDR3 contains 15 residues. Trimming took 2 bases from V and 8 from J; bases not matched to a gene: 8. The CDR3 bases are TGCGCCAGCAGCTTTAGCGGGAGTTTCTTCGATGAGCAGTTCTTC. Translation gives CASSFSGSFFDEQFF.